A single sample is the source of the 6 T cell receptor beta chains below, sequenced in a study of a mutant IDH1 vaccine in newly diagnosed glioma. Clones were read by immunoSEQ multiplex PCR, and TCRdb kept only the in-frame ones, dropping some. The sample carries around 26,000 clones, approximately 82% recorded once. Time point given: week 35, safety follow-up. Vaccinated patients received 300 ug of mutant IDH1 20-mer peptide per dose, with topical imiquimod. Their cognate antigens are unknown. The sample consisted of PBMCs, taken from a glioma patient whose treatment included an IDH1 peptide vaccine. These receptors all come from a man aged 25 to 40 with glioma.

This clone was observed a few times. The rearrangement uses TRBV7-8 and TRBJ1-1; D ambiguous. The germline V gene encodes CDR1 SGHVS and CDR2 FQNEAQ. There are 20 residues in the CDR3. Trimming shortened V by 2 bases and J by 3 bases, and 28 bases separated the two germline ends. CDR3 protein: CASSLRARQLKSDFDTEAFF. CDR3 DNA: TGTGCCAGCAGCTTAAGGGCCAGGCAGTTAAAGTCAGATTTCGACACTGAAGCTTTCTTT.

The table lists this clone with a few counts. The chain joins TRBV18 to TRBJ1-1; D perhaps matches TRBD1 (5 bases). The CDR3 consists of 16 residues. V dropped 2 bases and J dropped 4 bases, with 17 bases sitting between them. CDR1 KGHSH and CDR2 LQKENI come from the germline V gene. CDR3: CASSPVPGPKGTEAFF. Written as DNA, the CDR3 is TGTGCCAGCTCACCAGTGCCGGGACCTAAAGGCACTGAAGCTTTCTTT.

The CDR3 region has the DNA TGCAGCGCTACTGGACTAGCGTCAAGCGAGCAGTACTTC. The encoded protein is CSATGLASSEQYF. This rearrangement joins TRBV29-1 to TRBJ2-7, with 9 bases that match TRBD2. V was pared by 7 bases and J by 6 bases, with 10 bases of the junction left unmatched. The CDR3 consists of 13 residues. Germline V CDR1 and CDR2: SQVTM, ANQGSEA.

The chain carries TRBV20-1 and TRBJ1-2; D is ambiguous. CDR3 size: 10 residues. Germline V gene lookup returns CDR1 DFQATT and CDR2 SNEGSKA (reference sequence). V dropped 6 bases and J dropped 5 bases, with 7 bases sitting between them. This CDR3 reads CSAMGYGYTF. In DNA, the CDR3 is TGCAGTGCGATGGGTTATGGCTACACCTTC.

On this clone itself: The germline gene is not matched at one end of the junction; a read error may be the cause. This sequence joins TRBV20-1 and TRBJ2-7; D remains unclear. Germline V gives CDR1 DFQATT, CDR2 SNEGSKA (reference sequence). This CDR3 spans 11 amino acids. The CDR3 bases are TGCAGGGCTACTGAATCCTACGAGCAGTACTTC. Residues: CRATESYEQYF.

The chain links TRBV19 to TRBJ1-1; 7 bases are shared with TRBD1. CDR1 is LNHDA and CDR2 is SQIVND in the germline V gene (reference sequence). The CDR3 is made up of 14 amino acids. Trimming cost V 3 bases and J 5 bases; bases outside gene matches: 6. In DNA form, the CDR3 reads TGTGCCAGTAGTATGGAGGGGGCGCGAACTGAAGCTTTCTTT. This sequence encodes CASSMEGARTEAFF.